This T cell receptor beta chain was documented in a study of T cells in Graves' hyperthyroidism and ophthalmopathy. General observations from the study: Blood also carried most thyroid clonotypes expanded above 0.001. Stable hyperthyroidism was separated from ophthalmopathy by a model based on 13 V-J features.

Based on clinical symptoms, serum thyroxine and TRAb, thyroid ultrasound and orbital computed tomography, diagnoses were reached. This CDR3 region has 17 residues. Looked up from germline, CDR1 is ENHRY and CDR2 is SYGVKD. V lost 4 bases, J lost 8 bases, and 24 bases lay in between. Worth noting for this clonotype: Its antigen is not identified.

The TCR beta CDR3 regions underwent amplification using RNA transcripts as the source. Primed by the HTBI set, a first-round RT-PCR was run on the TCR CDR3. TCRdb ran MiXCR on the multiplex PCR reads and lists one entry per CDR3 protein. This sample has 550,000 to 700,000 distinct CDR3 sequences; approximately 44% occur once, and the top ten carry 19%. The chain is built from TRBV10-3 and TRBJ1-3, with a tentative D call TRBD1 (5 bases). Sequencing used peripheral blood or thyroid tissue (not recorded which). This TCR was recovered from an adult woman with Graves' disease, either hyperthyroidism or ophthalmopathy (not recorded which). The DNA of the CDR3 is TGTGCCATCAGTGCGACAACCGGGGCGGATGATGGCTACACCATATATTTT. It specifies CAISATTGADDGYTIYF.